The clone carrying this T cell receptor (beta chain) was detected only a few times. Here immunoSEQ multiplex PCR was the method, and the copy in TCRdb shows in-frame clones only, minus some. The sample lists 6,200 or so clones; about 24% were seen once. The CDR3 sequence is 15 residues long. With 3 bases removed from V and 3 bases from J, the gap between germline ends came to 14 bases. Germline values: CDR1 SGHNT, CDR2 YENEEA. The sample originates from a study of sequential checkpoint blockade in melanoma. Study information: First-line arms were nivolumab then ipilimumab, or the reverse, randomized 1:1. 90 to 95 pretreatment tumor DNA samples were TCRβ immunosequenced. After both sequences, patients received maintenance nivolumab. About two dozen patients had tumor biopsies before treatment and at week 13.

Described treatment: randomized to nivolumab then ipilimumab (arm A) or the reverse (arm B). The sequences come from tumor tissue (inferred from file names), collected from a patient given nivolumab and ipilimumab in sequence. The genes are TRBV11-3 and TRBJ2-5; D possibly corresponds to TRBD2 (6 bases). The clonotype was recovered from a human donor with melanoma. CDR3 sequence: CASSLDIGGEETQYF. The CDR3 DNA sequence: TGTGCCAGCAGCTTGGATATAGGCGGGGAAGAGACCCAGTACTTC.